Each of the 19 T cell receptor beta chains below was sequenced from the same sample in a study of blood T cell repertoires in COVID-19. Repertoires were generated with immunoSEQ multiplex PCR, while TCRdb's copy carries only in-frame clones and drops some. The sample shows over 150,000 clones, roughly four fifths of them seen only once. The sequenced sample was PBMCs or T cells enriched from blood (not recorded which). All receptors come from a man aged 40-50 years who had recovered from COVID-19.

The chain has TRBV7-8 and TRBJ2-6; D is unclear. This CDR3 spans 15 amino acids. Trimming shortened V by 3 bases and J by 1 base, and 7 bases separated the two germline ends. Looked up from germline, CDR1 is SGHVS and CDR2 is FQNEAQ. CDR3 DNA: TGTGCCAGCAGCTTCGGGTGGTCTGGGGCCAACGTCCTGACTTTC. It codes for CASSFGWSGANVLTF.

This sequence joins TRBV5-1 and TRBJ1-1; a weak D match, TRBD1 (6 bases). V gave up 3 bases and J gave up 4 bases, with 16 bases separating them. Germline V gene lookup returns CDR1 SGHRS and CDR2 YFSETQ. The CDR3 has 15 residues. The chain's CDR3 is CASSSPTGITTEAFF. The CDR3 bases are TGCGCCAGCAGCTCTCCCACAGGGATCACCACTGAAGCTTTCTTT.

The chain has TRBV19 and TRBJ1-1; D perhaps matches TRBD1 (6 bases). Trimming shortened V by 7 bases and J by 8 bases, and 17 bases separated the two germline ends. This CDR3 spans 13 amino acids. Germline V gives CDR1 LNHDA, CDR2 SQIVND (reference sequence). The CDR3 region is CASIIRGGAEAFF. CDR3 nucleotides: TGTGCCAGTATCATCCGAGGGGGGGCCGAAGCTTTCTTT.

The J gene is TRBJ1-4, the V gene TRBV2; tentatively, D is TRBD1 (6 bases). V was clipped by 2 bases and J by 3 bases, with 10 bases between them. Germline CDR1 SNHLY, CDR2 FYNNEI. This CDR3 contains 15 residues. CDR3 nucleotides: TGTGCCAGCAGTGAACAGGGGAATCCTAATGAAAAACTGTTTTTT. This encodes CASSEQGNPNEKLFF.

The V and J genes are TRBV7-2 and TRBJ2-1; the D is unclear. Trimming cost V 1 base and J 0 bases, with 7 bases left between them. Germline CDR1 is SGHTA and CDR2 is FQGNSA. The CDR3 sequence is 15 residues long. CDR3 coding DNA: TGTGCCAGCAGCTTAGACTGGAGCTCCTACAATGAGCAGTTCTTC. This sequence encodes CASSLDWSSYNEQFF.

The genes are TRBV4-2 and TRBJ1-5; 7 bases fit TRBD1. The CDR3 length is 15 residues. J lost 6 bases, V lost 1 base, and 6 bases had no gene match. Germline CDR1 is LGHNA and CDR2 is YNFKEQ. CDR3 region: CASSQVDREAQPQHF. CDR3 sequence (DNA): TGTGCCAGCAGCCAAGTAGACAGGGAAGCTCAGCCCCAGCATTTT.

This clone was found a few times. The V and J genes are TRBV10-3 and TRBJ1-1; 9 bases are a match to TRBD1. Germline V gene lookup returns CDR1 ENHRY and CDR2 SYGVKD. CDR3 length: 16 amino acids. V dropped 4 bases and J dropped 1; count of bases not matched to a gene: 7. The CDR3 here is CAISGGTGSTNTEAFF. Here the CDR3 DNA reads TGTGCCATCAGTGGGGGGACAGGGTCGACGAACACTGAAGCTTTCTTT.

The chain joins TRBV9 to TRBJ1-1; maybe TRBD1 (6 bases). V was clipped by 3 bases and J by 3 bases, with 15 bases between them. Germline V gene data show CDR1 as SGDLS and CDR2 as YYNGEE. The CDR3 extends over 15 amino acids. CDR3 DNA: TGTGCCAGCAGCGGCGGCGGGGGGCTGGACACTGAAGCTTTCTTT. Protein: CASSGGGGLDTEAFF.

This chain links TRBV5-1 with TRBJ1-2; 7 bases line up with TRBD1. Germline lookup yields CDR1 SGHRS and CDR2 YFSETQ. This CDR3 is built from 17 residues. Trimming took 1 base from V and 2 from J; bases not matched to a gene: 11. The CDR3 DNA reads TGCGCCAGCAGCTTGACAGGGGATTACCCTGGAAACTATGGCTACACCTTC. Translated, it gives CASSLTGDYPGNYGYTF.

V and J are TRBV11-3 and TRBJ2-1, with TRBD2 as a possible D gene (6 bases). The CDR3 is 18 amino acids. Germline V CDR1 and CDR2: SGHNT, YENEEA. V was clipped by 1 base and J by 0 bases, with 16 bases between them. The CDR3 DNA is TGTGCCAGCAGCTTAGGTTCGGGGACTGGAGGCTCCTACAATGAGCAGTTCTTC. Translating gives CASSLGSGTGGSYNEQFF. Using reference TRBV11-3 and TRBJ2-1 for the parts outside the CDR3, the full variable domain is EAGVVQSPRYKIIEKKQPVAFWCNPISGHNTLYWYLQNLGQGPELLIRYENEEAVDDSQLPKDRFSAERLKGVDSTLKIQPAELGDSAVYLCASSLGSGTGGSYNEQFFGPGTRLTVL.

V usage is TRBV5-1 and J usage is TRBJ2-1; 9 bases map to TRBD2. The CDR3 has 16 amino acids. The J segment lost 0 bases and the V segment lost 3 bases, leaving 4 bases of the junction unmatched. CDR1 is SGHRS and CDR2 is YFSETQ in the germline V gene. CDR3 amino acids: CASSSQLAGSYNEQFF. CDR3 DNA: TGCGCCAGCAGCTCTCAACTAGCGGGCTCCTACAATGAGCAGTTCTTC.

The chain carries TRBV5-1 and TRBJ2-5; 11 positions agree with TRBD2. V lost 4 bases and J lost 0; bases outside the gene matches: 5. Germline CDR1 SGHRS, CDR2 YFSETQ. The CDR3 contains 16 residues. CDR3 in DNA: TGCGCCAGCAGCCTAGGGACTAGCGGAAACCAAGAGACCCAGTACTTC. Amino acids: CASSLGTSGNQETQYF.

This chain joins TRBV5-1 and TRBJ2-1; TRBD2 agrees at 14 bases. The J segment lost 4 bases and the V segment lost 3 bases, leaving 6 bases of the junction unmatched. Germline CDR1 is SGHRS and CDR2 is YFSETQ. CDR3 length: 17 residues. In DNA form, the CDR3 reads TGCGCCAGCAGCTCGGGACTAGCGGGAGTCTCATACAATGAGCAGTTCTTC. The encoded protein is CASSSGLAGVSYNEQFF.

The chain is built from TRBV6-2 or TRBV6-3 and TRBJ2-1, with 10 nucleotides matching TRBD2. Trimming removed 2 bases from V and 1 base from J; junction bases left unmatched: 8. Germline CDR1 is MNHEY and CDR2 is SVGEGT. CDR3 length: 18 amino acids. DNA for the CDR3: TGTGCCAGCAGTTACCTAGCGGGGGTAGCAACTTCCTACAATGAGCAGTTCTTC. Translated: CASSYLAGVATSYNEQFF.

In this sample, this clone turned up a few times. V gene TRBV27 combines with J gene TRBJ1-2; 7 bases match TRBD1. Germline V lookup: CDR1 MNHEY, CDR2 SMNVEV (reference sequence). The junction had 8 bases not matched to a gene; V was cut back by 5 bases and J by 2 bases. The CDR3 is made up of 15 amino acids. The CDR3 reads CASSMRQGRNYGYTF. The CDR3 nucleotides read TGTGCCAGCAGTATGCGACAGGGAAGGAACTATGGCTACACCTTC.

The genes are TRBV9 and TRBJ1-4; a weak D match, TRBD1 (6 bases). The CDR3 sequence is 17 residues long. V lost 1 base, J lost 5 bases, and 18 bases lay in between. The germline gives CDR1 SGDLS, CDR2 YYNGEE. CDR3 amino acids: CASSVHPVGGRNEKLFF. The CDR3 DNA reads TGTGCCAGCAGCGTACATCCAGTCGGGGGGCGCAATGAAAAACTGTTTTTT.

The chain combines TRBV4-2 with TRBJ1-1; tentatively, D is TRBD1 (5 bases). CDR3 size: 14 residues. The V gene's germline CDR1 is LGHNA and CDR2 YNFKEQ. Trimming cost V 4 bases and J 4 bases, with 13 bases left between them. The CDR3 spells CASSPSGFPTEAFF. In DNA form, the CDR3 reads TGTGCCAGCAGCCCCTCAGGGTTTCCCACTGAAGCTTTCTTT.

This rearrangement joins TRBV14 to TRBJ2-2, with 9 bases aligning to TRBD1. V shed 4 bases, J shed 3 bases, and the junction held 3 bases outside the gene matches. The CDR3 sequence is 15 residues long. Germline values: CDR1 SGHDN, CDR2 FVKESK. The CDR3 coding sequence is TGTGCCAGCAGCCTGGGACAGGGTGACACCGGGGAGCTGTTTTTT. Protein: CASSLGQGDTGELFF. Based on the CDR3 plus reference TRBV14 and TRBJ2-2, the full variable domain is EAGVTQFPSHSVIEKGQTVTLRCDPISGHDNLYWYRRVMGKEIKFLLHFVKESKQDESGMPNNRFLAERTGGTYSTLKVQPAELEDSGVYFCASSLGQGDTGELFFGEGSRLTVL.

The chain couples TRBV5-6 to TRBJ1-5; TRBD1 matches at 9 bases. CDR3 size: 14 residues. Trimming at V came to 4 bases and at J to 8 bases, leaving 7 bases not matched to a gene. In germline, CDR1 is SGHDT, CDR2 YYEEEE. The CDR3 DNA sequence: TGTGCCAGCAGCGCGACAGGGGGTATGGAGCCCCAGCATTTT. It specifies CASSATGGMEPQHF.